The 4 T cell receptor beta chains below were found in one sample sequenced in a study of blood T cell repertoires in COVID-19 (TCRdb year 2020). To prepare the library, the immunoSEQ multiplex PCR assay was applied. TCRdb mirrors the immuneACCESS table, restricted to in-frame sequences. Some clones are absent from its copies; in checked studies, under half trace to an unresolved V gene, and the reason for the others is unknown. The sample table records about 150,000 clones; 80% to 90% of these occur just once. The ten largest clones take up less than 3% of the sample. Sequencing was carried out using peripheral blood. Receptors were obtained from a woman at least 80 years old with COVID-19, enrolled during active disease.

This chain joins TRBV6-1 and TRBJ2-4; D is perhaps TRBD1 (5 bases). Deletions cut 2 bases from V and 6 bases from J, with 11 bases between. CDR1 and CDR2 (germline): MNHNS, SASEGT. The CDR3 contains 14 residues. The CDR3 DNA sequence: TGTGCCAGCAGTGAATGGGGCGCGTCAAACATTCAGTACTTC. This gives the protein CASSEWGASNIQYF.

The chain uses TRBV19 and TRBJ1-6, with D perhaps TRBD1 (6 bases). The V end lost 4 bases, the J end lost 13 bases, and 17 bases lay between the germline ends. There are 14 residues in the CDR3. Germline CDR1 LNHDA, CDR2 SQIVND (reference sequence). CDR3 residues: CASSTYREIEPLHF. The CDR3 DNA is TGTGCCAGTAGTACTTACAGGGAGATCGAGCCCCTCCACTTT.

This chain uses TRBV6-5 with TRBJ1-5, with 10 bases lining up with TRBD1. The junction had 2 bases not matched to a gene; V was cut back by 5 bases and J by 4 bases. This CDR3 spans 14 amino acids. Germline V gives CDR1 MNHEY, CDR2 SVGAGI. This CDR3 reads CASSRQGANQPQHF. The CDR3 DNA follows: TGTGCCAGCAGTAGACAGGGGGCGAATCAGCCCCAGCATTTT.

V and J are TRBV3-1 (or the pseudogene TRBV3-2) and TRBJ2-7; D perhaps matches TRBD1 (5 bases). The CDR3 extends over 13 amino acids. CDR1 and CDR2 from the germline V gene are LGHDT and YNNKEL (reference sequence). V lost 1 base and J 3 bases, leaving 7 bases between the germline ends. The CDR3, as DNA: TGTGCCAGCAGCCAAGGACAGAACTACGAGCAGTACTTC. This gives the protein CASSQGQNYEQYF.